These 30 T cell receptor beta chains were sequenced from one sample in a study of shared clonotypes between healthy human individuals. TCRdb's copy holds only in-frame clones and misses some; the assay was immunoSEQ multiplex PCR. The sample has some 700,000 clones, about 90% seen once. The sequencing input was memory CD8+ T cells from PBMCs. Subset meaning: CD45RO+ cells pooled with CCR7-negative TemRA cells. The source is a man between 18 and 35 years old in good health. Some clones in this sample may be carry-over from other donors' samples.

The genes are TRBV5-6 and TRBJ2-7; weak D call: TRBD1 (6 bases). Per the germline V gene, CDR1 is SGHDT and CDR2 is YYEEEE. This CDR3 has 13 residues. The V and J ends lost 4 bases and 0 bases respectively, with 8 bases between them. The CDR3 region has the DNA TGTGCCAGCAGCATGGACAGCTCCTACGAGCAGTACTTC. Amino acid sequence: CASSMDSSYEQYF.

V gene TRBV6-6 combines with J gene TRBJ1-3; D unresolved. CDR3 length: 15 amino acids. V was pared by 8 bases and J by 9 bases, with 23 bases between. Germline CDR1 is MNHNY and CDR2 is SVGAGI (reference sequence). CDR3 coding DNA: TGTGCCAGCCGTTCTCGGGCTACGTATGTTAGCACCATATATTTT. Amino acid sequence: CASRSRATYVSTIYF.

The chain couples TRBV2 to TRBJ2-2; 8 bases match TRBD2. This CDR3 comprises 16 residues. Per germline, CDR1 SNHLY and CDR2 FYNNEI. V gave up 2 bases and J gave up 6 bases; unmatched junction bases: 8. CDR3 sequence: CASSEIPSGSAGELFF. The CDR3 region has the DNA TGTGCCAGCAGTGAAATCCCTAGCGGGTCGGCCGGGGAGCTGTTTTTT. Using reference TRBV2 and TRBJ2-2 for the parts outside the CDR3, the full variable domain is EPEVTQTPSHQVTQMGQEVILRCVPISNHLYFYWYRQILGQKVEFLVSFYNNEISEKSEIFDDQFSVERPDGSNFTLKIRSTKLEDSAMYFCASSEIPSGSAGELFFGEGSRLTVL.

In its sample, this clone was seen a few times. This chain links TRBV5-5 with TRBJ2-4; D is ambiguous. In germline, CDR1 is SGHKS, CDR2 YYEKEE (reference sequence). The V end lost 6 bases, the J end lost 4 bases, and 14 bases lay between the germline ends. The CDR3 spans 14 residues. Here the CDR3 DNA reads TGTGCCAGCAACCTCCCGACGGTGAAAAACATTCAGTACTTC. Amino acid sequence: CASNLPTVKNIQYF.

The chain is built from TRBV10-2 and TRBJ2-7; no clear D gene. The CDR3 is 12 residues long. Trimming took 3 bases from V and 7 from J, leaving 10 bases between them. The germline gives CDR1 WSHSY, CDR2 SAAADI. CDR3 region: CASSDRSGEQYF. The CDR3, as DNA: TGCGCCAGCAGTGATAGGAGTGGGGAGCAGTACTTC.

In its sample, this clone was seen once. The V gene is TRBV6-1, the J gene TRBJ2-1; no firm D call. CDR1 MNHNS and CDR2 SASEGT come from the germline V gene. The ends were cut back, 2 bases at V and 2 bases at J, with 10 bases in the middle. This CDR3 spans 15 amino acids. CDR3 DNA: TGTGCCAGCAGTGAACCGGTGGGCGCCTACAATGAGCAGTTCTTC. Translated, it gives CASSEPVGAYNEQFF.

The rearrangement joins TRBV6-1 to TRBJ2-3; D is unclear. V was shortened by 3 bases and J by 6 bases, with 10 bases between the two germline ends. The CDR3 is made up of 13 amino acids. Germline CDR1 MNHNS, CDR2 SASEGT. The CDR3 nucleotides are TGTGCCAGCAGTGACCCCCGGTGGGATACGCAGTATTTT. This translates into CASSDPRWDTQYF.

This clone showed up just a few times. This chain links TRBV5-4 with TRBJ1-2; D is ambiguous. This CDR3 has 11 residues. Deletions cut 1 base from V and 7 bases from J, with 5 bases between. Germline V lookup: CDR1 SGHNT, CDR2 YYREEE (reference sequence). CDR3 sequence (DNA): TGTGCCAGCAGCTTGATGGGTGGCTACACCTTC. This encodes CASSLMGGYTF.

The chain carries TRBV28 and TRBJ2-7; 8 bases match TRBD2. J was trimmed by 2 bases and V by 5 bases; bases with no gene match: 11. There are 16 residues in the CDR3. Germline V lookup: CDR1 MDHEN, CDR2 SYDVKM. DNA for the CDR3: TGTGCCAGCAGTACCCCGGCCCGGGGACTAGCCTACGAGCAGTACTTC. Translated, it gives CASSTPARGLAYEQYF.

The V gene is TRBV2, the J gene TRBJ2-7; TRBD2 might be the D (5 bases). From germline, CDR1 is SNHLY and CDR2 FYNNEI. CDR3 size: 15 residues. V was pared by 7 bases and J by 3 bases, with 19 bases between. CDR3 sequence reads: CASMDSDGPHYEQYF. Written as DNA, the CDR3 is TGTGCCAGCATGGACTCTGATGGGCCCCACTACGAGCAGTACTTC.

The chain has TRBV29-1 and TRBJ2-2; no reliable D call. Between the trimmed V and J ends, which lost 7 bases and 6 bases, there was a span of 12 bases. The CDR3 totals 12 residues. The germline CDR1 and CDR2 sequences are SQVTM and ANQGSEA. The CDR3 nucleotides are TGCAGCGCCCCGGGCAAGGCCGGGGAGCTGTTTTTT. Protein: CSAPGKAGELFF.

V and J are TRBV7-9 and TRBJ1-3; no definite D call. The ends were cut back, 5 bases at V and 14 bases at J, with 16 bases in the middle. CDR1 and CDR2 from the germline V gene are SEHNR and FQNEAQ (reference sequence). The CDR3 contains 12 residues. DNA of the CDR3: TGTGCCAGCAGCCCCGGGGTGTCAGTCCTATATTTT. This encodes CASSPGVSVLYF.

V usage is TRBV6-5 and J usage is TRBJ2-1; 11 bases are a match to TRBD2. This CDR3 is 15 amino acids long. V was pared by 5 bases and J by 4 bases, with 4 bases of the junction left unmatched. Germline CDR1 is MNHEY and CDR2 is SVGAGI. CDR3 coding DNA: TGTGCCAGCAGTCCTCTAGCGGGAGGTTACAATGAGCAGTTCTTC. The encoded protein is CASSPLAGGYNEQFF.

This clone was recorded a few times. The chain is built from TRBV29-1 and TRBJ2-1; TRBD2 matches 7 bases. Per germline, CDR1 SQVTM and CDR2 ANQGSEA. The CDR3 is made up of 18 amino acids. Germline trimming cut 1 base from V and 3 bases from J; bases unmatched to any gene: 15. The CDR3 DNA sequence: TGCAGCGTTGAAGCTCCTATACTAGCGAAGTTTAGCTACAATGAGCAGTTCTTC. It translates to CSVEAPILAKFSYNEQFF.

V gene TRBV27 combines with J gene TRBJ1-2; D unclear. The ends were cut back, 0 bases at V and 4 bases at J, with 9 bases in the middle. The CDR3 has 14 residues. Germline CDR1 and CDR2: MNHEY and SMNVEV (reference sequence). DNA for the CDR3: TGTGCCAGCAGTTTATCTCCAGACGCCTATGGCTACACCTTC. Protein product: CASSLSPDAYGYTF.

The V and J genes are TRBV2 and TRBJ1-2; D remains ambiguous. The CDR3 is 16 residues long. CDR1 is SNHLY, CDR2 FYNNEI, per germline. The V end was cut by 7 bases, the J end by 2 bases, with 20 bases between. The CDR3 sequence: CASTDRWSNPNYGYTF. The CDR3 region has the DNA TGTGCCAGCACCGATAGGTGGTCCAACCCCAACTATGGCTACACCTTC.

The J gene is TRBJ2-7, the V gene TRBV29-1; 10 bases agree with TRBD2. The CDR3 runs 13 residues. V lost 5 bases and J lost 5; bases outside the gene matches: 6. Germline V gene lookup returns CDR1 SQVTM and CDR2 ANQGSEA. This CDR3 is CSVFSGRFHEQYF. CDR3 DNA sequence: TGCAGCGTTTTTAGCGGGAGGTTCCACGAGCAGTACTTC.

This clone showed up just once. The chain recombines TRBV28 with TRBJ2-7, with 9 nucleotides matching TRBD2. The CDR3 totals 15 residues. CDR1 is MDHEN, CDR2 SYDVKM, per germline. The trim removed 4 bases at V and 3 bases at J, leaving 7 bases unmatched. This CDR3 is CASSSPREGLYEQYF. The CDR3 nucleotides read TGTGCCAGCAGTTCCCCGCGGGAGGGCCTCTACGAGCAGTACTTC.

On this clone itself: The same CDR3 can be traced to other DNA sequences in this sample. The chain recombines TRBV9 with TRBJ2-1, with D hard to call. This CDR3 has 13 amino acids. Germline-derived CDR1 and CDR2 are SGDLS and YYNGEE. Trimming stripped 0 bases from V and 3 bases from J, with 4 bases between. The CDR3 is CASSVDSYNEQFF. The CDR3 bases are TGTGCCAGCAGCGTAGACAGCTACAATGAGCAGTTCTTC.

The chain is built from TRBV5-6 and TRBJ1-1; no firm D call. V was shortened by 4 bases and J by 0 bases, with 16 bases between the two germline ends. The CDR3 runs to 16 residues. Per germline, CDR1 SGHDT and CDR2 YYEEEE. The CDR3 is CASSDWADLMNTEAFF. CDR3 nucleotide sequence: TGTGCCAGCAGCGACTGGGCAGACCTTATGAACACTGAAGCTTTCTTT.

The chain couples TRBV27 to TRBJ2-7; unclear D gene. Per germline, CDR1 MNHEY and CDR2 SMNVEV (reference sequence). This CDR3 is 14 amino acids long. The V gene lost 3 bases and the J gene lost 2 bases, with 11 bases spanning the gap. CDR3 sequence (DNA): TGTGCCAGCAGTTTGTCCGGGCCTACCTACGAGCAGTACTTC. This encodes CASSLSGPTYEQYF.

The genes are TRBV28 and TRBJ1-2; D remains unclear. This CDR3 spans 14 amino acids. Germline assignment: CDR1 MDHEN and CDR2 SYDVKM. V lost 3 bases to trimming and J lost 6 bases, with 14 bases between them. CDR3: CASSFVGEPHGYTF. The CDR3, as DNA: TGTGCCAGCAGTTTTGTTGGGGAACCTCATGGCTACACCTTC.

V usage is TRBV27 and J usage is TRBJ1-1; TRBD1 matches 9 bases. J lost 6 bases, V lost 4 bases, and 6 bases had no gene match. Looked up from germline, CDR1 is MNHEY and CDR2 is SMNVEV (reference sequence). This CDR3 spans 14 amino acids. CDR3 amino acids: CASSYLTGGPEAFF. The CDR3 region has the DNA TGTGCCAGCAGTTACCTGACAGGGGGGCCTGAAGCTTTCTTT.

The chain has TRBV27 and TRBJ2-7, with TRBD2 as a possible D gene (6 bases). Germline V CDR1 and CDR2: MNHEY, SMNVEV (reference sequence). The V and J ends lost 7 bases and 6 bases respectively, with 22 bases between them. This CDR3 has 15 residues. CDR3 coding DNA: TGTGCCAGCACCCCGACGAGTTTAATCGGGGGCGAGCAGTACTTC. This translates into CASTPTSLIGGEQYF.

Remarks on this clone: Other DNA sequences in this specimen translate into the identical CDR3. The genes are TRBV27 and TRBJ1-1, with D possibly TRBD1 on 5 matching bases. Germline V gene lookup returns CDR1 MNHEY and CDR2 SMNVEV (reference sequence). CDR3 size: 13 residues. V shed 3 bases and J shed 1 base, with 6 bases lying between them. CDR3 coding DNA: TGTGCCAGCAGTTTGACAGAGAACACTGAAGCTTTCTTT. Its translation: CASSLTENTEAFF.

V gene TRBV6-6 combines with J gene TRBJ2-3; no definite D call. CDR1 is MNHNY, CDR2 SVGAGI, per germline (reference sequence). Trimming stripped 5 bases from V and 1 base from J, with 13 bases between. The CDR3 has 15 residues. CDR3 protein: CASSPNVLGTDTQYF. CDR3 sequence (DNA): TGTGCCAGCAGTCCCAACGTGCTAGGCACAGATACGCAGTATTTT.

The genes are TRBV9 and TRBJ1-2; D uncertain. The V end lost 0 bases, the J end lost 2 bases, and 11 bases lay between the germline ends. CDR3 length equals 15 residues. From germline, CDR1 is SGDLS and CDR2 YYNGEE. This CDR3 reads CASSVDSRKNYGYTF. CDR3 DNA sequence: TGTGCCAGCAGCGTAGATTCTAGGAAGAACTATGGCTACACCTTC.

This clone has just one count. The rearrangement links TRBV27 to TRBJ2-6; 13 nucleotides align to TRBD2. Germline V gene data show CDR1 as MNHEY and CDR2 as SMNVEV (reference sequence). Unmatched junction bases numbered 4, after V lost 2 bases and J lost 0 bases. The CDR3 has 19 amino acids. CDR3 nucleotides: TGTGCCAGCAGTTTAAGGGGACTAGCGGGACCCTCTGGGGCCAACGTCCTGACTTTC. Translation: CASSLRGLAGPSGANVLTF.

This rearrangement joins TRBV4-1 to TRBJ2-7; 9 nucleotides line up with TRBD1. V lost 4 bases and J lost 3; bases outside the gene matches: 7. CDR1 MGHRA and CDR2 YSYEKL come from the germline V gene. The CDR3 is 15 residues long. The CDR3 nucleotides read TGCGCCAGCAGCCTGACCTTGGACAGGGGCTACGAGCAGTACTTC. Amino acid sequence: CASSLTLDRGYEQYF.

The chain uses TRBV7-2 and TRBJ1-4; D possibly corresponds to TRBD1 (6 bases). Germline CDR1 SGHTA, CDR2 FQGNSA. V dropped 5 bases and J dropped 3 bases, with 13 bases sitting between them. The CDR3 covers 15 residues. The CDR3 sequence is CASSQMGAPNEKLFF. The CDR3, as DNA: TGTGCCAGCAGCCAAATGGGGGCGCCTAATGAAAAACTGTTTTTT.